These 25 T cell receptor beta chains were all obtained from the same sample, sequenced in a study of control samples from healthy donors and cancer patients. Profiling relied on immunoSEQ multiplex PCR, and the TCRdb table lists in-frame clones only, not all of them. The table has roughly 100,000 clones, about 92% seen once. Material for sequencing was blood. The receptors originated from a woman between 18 and 29 years old in good health.

The chain carries TRBV7-9 and TRBJ1-1, with 8 bases fitting TRBD1. The CDR3 totals 14 residues. CDR1 is SEHNR, CDR2 FQNEAQ, per germline (reference sequence). V lost 5 bases to trimming and J lost 5 bases; unmatched junction nucleotides: 7. CDR3 protein: CASSPETGDTEAFF. CDR3 bases: TGTGCCAGCAGCCCCGAGACAGGGGATACTGAAGCTTTCTTT.

CDR3 coding DNA: TGTGCCAGCAGCTTAGTTCTAACGGATAATTCACCCCTCCACTTT. This encodes CASSLVLTDNSPLHF. The rearrangement links TRBV7-2 to TRBJ1-6; D ambiguous. The V gene lost 1 base and the J gene lost 5 bases, with 9 bases spanning the gap. The CDR3 runs 15 residues. Germline-derived CDR1 and CDR2 are SGHTA and FQGNSA.

The V call is TRBV13, the J call TRBJ2-7, with 9 bases fitting TRBD1. The CDR3 is 15 residues long. The V gene's germline CDR1 is PRHDT and CDR2 FYEKMQ (reference sequence). V shed 5 bases, J shed 1 base, and the junction held 6 bases outside the gene matches. This CDR3 is CASSRPDRGSYEQYF. CDR3 DNA sequence: TGTGCCAGCAGCCGGCCGGACAGGGGTTCCTACGAGCAGTACTTC.

V and J are TRBV29-1 and TRBJ2-1; D unclear. The germline V gene encodes CDR1 SQVTM and CDR2 ANQGSEA. This CDR3 comprises 10 residues. Deletions cut 3 bases from V and 4 bases from J, with 1 base between. CDR3 sequence: CSVEYNEQFF. CDR3 in DNA: TGCAGCGTTGAGTACAATGAGCAGTTCTTC.

The CDR3 coding sequence is TGTGCCAGCAGTAGGGTGGCTAGCGGACACAATGAGCAGTTCTTC. Translation: CASSRVASGHNEQFF. The chain couples TRBV6-4 to TRBJ2-1; 7 bases agree with TRBD2. Trimming cost V 5 bases and J 5 bases; bases outside gene matches: 9. CDR1 is MRHNA, CDR2 SNTAGT, per germline. The CDR3 extends over 15 amino acids.

The J gene is TRBJ1-1, the V gene TRBV18, with a possible D match to TRBD1 (6 bases). Trimming removed 6 bases from V and 7 bases from J, with 15 bases in between. This CDR3 has 13 amino acids. CDR1 is KGHSH, CDR2 LQKENI, per germline. The CDR3 reads CASSAGGRGEAFF. DNA for the CDR3: TGTGCCAGCTCTGCCGGGGGCCGGGGTGAAGCTTTCTTT. Using reference TRBV18 and TRBJ1-1 for the parts outside the CDR3, the full variable domain is NAGVMQNPRHLVRRRGQEARLRCSPMKGHSHVYWYRQLPEEGLKFMVYLQKENIIDESGMPKERFSAEFPKEGPSILRIQQVVRGDSAAYFCASSAGGRGEAFFGQGTRLTVV.

This chain links TRBV7-2 with TRBJ1-6; D possibly corresponds to TRBD1 (5 bases). Looked up from germline, CDR1 is SGHTA and CDR2 is FQGNSA. The CDR3 sequence is 18 residues long. V lost 0 bases to trimming and J lost 6 bases, with 18 bases between them. CDR3 nucleotide sequence: TGTGCCAGCAGCTTAGCCGGCACTGGGGGAATAAGTAATTCACCCCTCCACTTT. Amino acid sequence: CASSLAGTGGISNSPLHF.

V and J are TRBV11-3 and TRBJ2-2; 7 nucleotides line up with TRBD1. The CDR3 sequence is 13 residues long. Germline V gene sequence: CDR1 SGHNT, CDR2 YENEEA. J lost 6 bases, V lost 8 bases, and 6 bases had no gene match. This CDR3 is CASGVQGPGELFF. DNA of the CDR3: TGTGCCAGCGGAGTACAGGGGCCCGGGGAGCTGTTTTTT.

The chain has TRBV9 and TRBJ2-3; the match to TRBD1 covers 11 bases. Germline CDR1 is SGDLS and CDR2 is YYNGEE. This CDR3 has 16 residues. V lost 2 bases and J lost 5; bases outside the gene matches: 7. CDR3: CASSVGTGGRRDTQYF. The CDR3 DNA is TGTGCCAGCAGCGTGGGGACAGGGGGTAGAAGAGATACGCAGTATTTT.

The chain couples TRBV19 to TRBJ1-1, with D possibly matching TRBD1 (6 bases). The CDR3 extends over 15 amino acids. V lost 9 bases to trimming and J lost 5 bases, with 22 bases between them. Germline V gene sequence: CDR1 LNHDA, CDR2 SQIVND (reference sequence). CDR3 nucleotide sequence: TGTGCCAGCCTCGAGAGGGGGGGGCGGCGGACTGAAGCTTTCTTT. Protein sequence: CASLERGGRRTEAFF.

The V gene is TRBV6-1, the J gene TRBJ2-3, with 8 bases that match TRBD2. Germline lookup yields CDR1 MNHNS and CDR2 SASEGT. This CDR3 region has 14 residues. The junction had 3 bases not matched to a gene; V was cut back by 2 bases and J by 5 bases. DNA of the CDR3: TGTGCCAGCAGTGAACTACGGGGGGGAGATACGCAGTATTTT. Translated, it gives CASSELRGGDTQYF.

The genes are TRBV28 and TRBJ1-4; 8 positions agree with TRBD1. This CDR3 contains 14 residues. Germline assignment: CDR1 MDHEN and CDR2 SYDVKM. V lost 6 bases to trimming and J lost 5 bases; unmatched junction nucleotides: 5. The chain's CDR3 is CASSSGGRNEKLFF. In nucleotides, the CDR3 is TGTGCCAGCAGCTCAGGGGGCAGGAATGAAAAACTGTTTTTT.

V gene TRBV19 combines with J gene TRBJ1-3; D unclear. CDR3 size: 15 residues. V was trimmed by 3 bases and J by 0 bases, leaving 9 bases between them. The germline gives CDR1 LNHDA, CDR2 SQIVND (reference sequence). CDR3 in DNA: TGTGCCAGTAGTATTCAGGATAACTCTGGAAACACCATATATTTT. It specifies CASSIQDNSGNTIYF.

Note on this clone: Distinct nucleotide sequences in the sample also encode this CDR3. This chain connects TRBV5-1 to TRBJ1-1; D is uncertain. V lost 0 bases, J lost 1 base, and 7 bases lay in between. This CDR3 has 14 amino acids. Germline values: CDR1 SGHRS, CDR2 YFSETQ. As DNA, the CDR3 is TGCGCCAGCAGCTTGGCGGGAGAGAACACTGAAGCTTTCTTT. Protein: CASSLAGENTEAFF.

The chain has TRBV24-1 and TRBJ1-5; possibly TRBD1 for D (6 bases). The CDR3 consists of 13 residues. V was clipped by 5 bases and J by 9 bases, with 13 bases between them. Per germline, CDR1 KGHDR and CDR2 SFDVKD. In nucleotides, the CDR3 is TGTGCCACCAGTGGGGACAACCGACCGCCCCAGCATTTT. It translates to CATSGDNRPPQHF.

The chain couples TRBV4-1 to TRBJ1-1; TRBD1 aligns across 7 bases. The V gene end was trimmed by 2 bases and the J gene end by 5 bases; junction bases not matched to a gene: 17. Germline CDR1 is MGHRA and CDR2 is YSYEKL. This CDR3 has 18 amino acids. CDR3 nucleotides: TGCGCCAGCAGCCAATTAGTGACAGGGCACCCAGGAGGGACTGAAGCTTTCTTT. Residues: CASSQLVTGHPGGTEAFF.

The chain joins TRBV6-5 to TRBJ2-2; D gene unclear. Germline V gene lookup returns CDR1 MNHEY and CDR2 SVGAGI. Trimming took off 4 bases at V and 6 bases at J, with 18 bases between the two ends. The CDR3 has 16 residues. The CDR3: CASSFTGQLSPGELFF. In nucleotides, the CDR3 is TGTGCCAGCAGTTTCACCGGGCAACTCTCCCCCGGGGAGCTGTTTTTT.

The sample holds one count of this clone. The chain combines TRBV12-3 or TRBV12-4 with TRBJ2-5; D is unresolved. V was cut by 5 bases and J by 6 bases, with 10 bases left in between. The CDR3 loop spans 12 amino acids. The DNA for the CDR3 is TGTGCCAGCAGTAATAGTGGACAGACCCAGTACTTC. Its protein is CASSNSGQTQYF.

The genes are TRBV12-5 and TRBJ1-1; 9 bases match TRBD1. The germline gives CDR1 LGHNT, CDR2 FRNRAP. This CDR3 comprises 15 residues. Trimming at V came to 5 bases and at J to 4 bases, leaving 8 bases not matched to a gene. The CDR3 DNA follows: TGTGCTAGTGGTGAGGGACAGGGAAAAAGCACTGAAGCTTTCTTT. Amino acid sequence: CASGEGQGKSTEAFF.

This chain joins TRBV19 and TRBJ1-1; D gene unclear. The CDR3 totals 13 residues. Trimming left V 6 bases short and J 0 bases short, with 8 bases between. The germline V gene encodes CDR1 LNHDA and CDR2 SQIVND (reference sequence). The CDR3 DNA sequence: TGTGCCAGTAGGGAGACCTTGAACACTGAAGCTTTCTTT. Translated, it gives CASRETLNTEAFF.

This clone came up a few times. This rearrangement joins TRBV7-6 to TRBJ2-7; D is possibly TRBD2 (7 bases). From germline, CDR1 is SGHVS and CDR2 FNYEAQ. The ends were cut back, 0 bases at V and 0 bases at J, with 18 bases in the middle. This CDR3 has 18 amino acids. The CDR3 sequence is CASSLAPGGGLSSYEQYF. Written as DNA, the CDR3 is TGTGCCAGCAGCTTAGCACCAGGCGGGGGCCTAAGCTCCTACGAGCAGTACTTC.

The V gene is TRBV30, the J gene TRBJ1-2; D perhaps matches TRBD1 (5 bases). This CDR3 has 14 residues. Germline CDR1 is GTSNPN and CDR2 is SVGIG (reference sequence). Between the trimmed V and J ends, which lost 5 bases and 2 bases, there was a span of 15 bases. As DNA, the CDR3 is TGTGCCTGGTGCTGGGGGAAGGCGAACTATGGCTACACCTTC. It codes for CAWCWGKANYGYTF.

This rearrangement joins TRBV12-5 to TRBJ2-3; 8 nucleotides match TRBD2. The J segment lost 4 bases and the V segment lost 3 bases, leaving 6 bases of the junction unmatched. This CDR3 spans 15 amino acids. CDR1 and CDR2 (germline): LGHNT, FRNRAP. This CDR3 reads CASGFLAGGPDTQYF. The CDR3 nucleotides are TGTGCTAGTGGTTTTCTCGCGGGAGGTCCAGATACGCAGTATTTT.

This chain links TRBV28 with TRBJ1-5; D not certain. The CDR3 covers 13 residues. The V gene's germline CDR1 is MDHEN and CDR2 SYDVKM. V was pared by 8 bases and J by 6 bases, with 14 bases between. The CDR3 nucleotides are TGTGCCAGCTGCCCCACGGGCAGTCAGCCCCAGCATTTT. Amino acids: CASCPTGSQPQHF.

The chain combines TRBV18 with TRBJ2-7, with TRBD2 as a possible D gene (5 bases). Deletions cut 6 bases from V and 2 bases from J, with 20 bases between. CDR1 and CDR2 (germline): KGHSH, LQKENI. The CDR3 runs to 16 residues. The CDR3 coding sequence is TGTGCCAGCTCTTCGGAACGGGGTCGAACCCCCTACGAGCAGTACTTC. Encoded protein: CASSSERGRTPYEQYF.